This T cell receptor (beta chain) was identified in a study of cytomegalovirus exposure and HLA in healthy donors. The primer mix had 60 Vbeta and 13 Jbeta primers. Measured with immunoSEQ multiplex PCR; TCRdb has only the in-frame clones, and not every one. The sample has some 160,000 clones, around four fifths seen once. The CDR3 contains 13 residues. Germline CDR1 and CDR2: SQVTM and ANQGSEA. Sequencing was carried out using PBMCs. This TCR was sampled from a man in his late teens or twenties in good health and CMV-seronegative. This chain connects TRBV29-1 to TRBJ2-5; 7 bases match TRBD1. The J call may be wrong; the DNA end is better matched by TRBJ2-7. The CDR3 here is CSVVPAGGYEQYF. For the CDR3, the DNA is TGCAGCGTTGTCCCGGCAGGGGGCTACGAGCAGTACTTC.